The 28 T cell receptor beta chains in this list originate from one sample, sequenced in a study of T cell responses to AZD1222 COVID-19 vaccine. Measured with immunoSEQ multiplex PCR; TCRdb has only the in-frame clones, and not every one. The sample holds some 120,000 clones, approximately 88% seen once. The starting material was peripheral blood, obtained on day 0 of AZD1222 vaccination. The source is an adult in good health.

The gene calls are TRBV5-4 and TRBJ2-7, with D unclear. The CDR3 sequence is 14 residues long. V was cut by 1 base and J by 0 bases, with 8 bases left in between. The V gene's germline CDR1 is SGHNT and CDR2 YYREEE (reference sequence). CDR3 sequence (DNA): TGTGCCAGCAGCTTGCGGTTCTCCTCCTACGAGCAGTACTTC. Protein product: CASSLRFSSYEQYF.

This CDR3 reads CASSSGRTGGPTTNEKLFF. DNA for the CDR3: TGTGCCAGCAGCTCCGGGCGGACAGGGGGACCCACAACTAATGAAAAACTGTTTTTT. The chain has TRBV11-3 and TRBJ1-4, with 10 bases matching TRBD1. Germline lookup yields CDR1 SGHNT and CDR2 YENEEA. Losses at the gene ends were 4 bases for V and 0 bases for J; bases not matched to a gene: 11. The CDR3 is 19 residues long.

The V gene is TRBV2, the J gene TRBJ1-1, with 11 bases that match TRBD1. V gave up 6 bases and J gave up 4 bases; unmatched junction bases: 16. This CDR3 spans 18 amino acids. Germline lookup yields CDR1 SNHLY and CDR2 FYNNEI. This CDR3 is CASRLGSGQGGTGTEAFF. Here the CDR3 DNA reads TGTGCCAGCAGGCTGGGTTCGGGACAGGGGGGGACGGGCACTGAAGCTTTCTTT.

The CDR3 here is CASRLLVSQGHSDTQYF. The CDR3 DNA sequence: TGTGCAAGTCGCTTATTGGTTTCCCAGGGGCACTCAGATACGCAGTATTTT. The chain couples TRBV12-2 to TRBJ2-3; TRBD1, the table's D call, lacks a check against the DNA. TRBV12-2 has pseudogene status. This CDR3 has 17 residues.

The chain couples TRBV18 to TRBJ1-5; tentatively, D is TRBD1 (6 bases). The V end was cut by 2 bases, the J end by 2 bases, with 10 bases between. The V gene's germline CDR1 is KGHSH and CDR2 LQKENI. This CDR3 has 15 residues. The CDR3 loop reads CASSPSRQGNQPQHF. The DNA of the CDR3 is TGTGCCAGCTCACCATCCCGACAGGGCAATCAGCCCCAGCATTTT.

The chain has TRBV3-1 (or the pseudogene TRBV3-2) and TRBJ2-5; TRBD2 aligns across 9 bases. CDR3 length: 16 amino acids. V lost 5 bases, J lost 1 base, and 8 bases stayed unmatched. Germline V CDR1 and CDR2: LGHDT, YNNKEL (reference sequence). The CDR3 here is CASSTFSGGSQETQYF. DNA for the CDR3: TGTGCCAGCAGCACCTTTAGCGGGGGCTCCCAAGAGACCCAGTACTTC.

This chain links TRBV29-1 with TRBJ2-7, with D perhaps matching TRBD1 (5 bases). The CDR3 runs to 12 residues. CDR1 is SQVTM and CDR2 is ANQGSEA in the germline V gene. The V end was cut by 2 bases, the J end by 6 bases, with 11 bases between. Written as DNA, the CDR3 is TGCAGCGTTGAACGGCAGGGTCCCGAGCAGTACTTC. Translation: CSVERQGPEQYF.

V usage is TRBV19 and J usage is TRBJ2-3; D possibly corresponds to TRBD2 (5 bases). The CDR3 length is 15 residues. Trimming left V 6 bases short and J 3 bases short, with 16 bases between. Germline V gene lookup returns CDR1 LNHDA and CDR2 SQIVND (reference sequence). CDR3 loop: CASRLIGMGTDTQYF. Written as DNA, the CDR3 is TGTGCCAGTAGACTTATCGGGATGGGGACAGATACGCAGTATTTT.

The rearrangement joins TRBV2 to TRBJ1-1, with TRBD1 matching over 7 bases. The V segment lost 0 bases and the J segment 5 bases; nucleotides outside the gene matches: 3. The length of the CDR3 is 14 residues. Germline CDR1 and CDR2: SNHLY and FYNNEI. DNA of the CDR3: TGTGCCAGCAGTGAAGCACAGGGGACGACTGAAGCTTTCTTT. Translated, it gives CASSEAQGTTEAFF.

The chain links TRBV7-3 to TRBJ2-2; 7 positions match TRBD2. There are 16 residues in the CDR3. Trimming at V came to 5 bases and at J to 1 base, leaving 7 bases not matched to a gene. Germline values: CDR1 SGHTA, CDR2 FQGTGA. DNA of the CDR3: TGTGCCAGCAGCCCAAACGGGGGGAGGAACACCGGGGAGCTGTTTTTT. This encodes CASSPNGGRNTGELFF. Full variable domain (remainder filled in from reference TRBV7-3 and TRBJ2-2): GAGVSQTPSNKVTEKGKYVELRCDPISGHTALYWYRQSLGQGPEFLIYFQGTGAADDSGLPNDRFFAVRPEGSVSTLKIQRTERGDSAVYLCASSPNGGRNTGELFFGEGSRLTVL.

The rearrangement links TRBV20-1 to TRBJ1-4, with D possibly matching TRBD1 (5 bases). This CDR3 has 14 residues. V was pared by 3 bases and J by 6 bases, with 14 bases between. Per the germline V gene, CDR1 is DFQATT and CDR2 is SNEGSKA (reference sequence). The CDR3 loop is CSASTWDGDEKLFF. CDR3 sequence (DNA): TGCAGTGCTAGTACATGGGACGGGGATGAAAAACTGTTTTTT.

V usage is TRBV11-3 and J usage is TRBJ2-7; tentatively, D is TRBD1 or TRBD2 (5 bases each). This CDR3 comprises 12 residues. CDR1 and CDR2 (germline): SGHNT, YENEEA. Trimming stripped 5 bases from V and 5 bases from J, with 10 bases between. CDR3 coding DNA: TGTGCCAGCAGCCAACGGGACCACGAGCAGTACTTC. Translating gives CASSQRDHEQYF.

The DNA for the CDR3 is TGTGCCAGCTCAATCAGCGGGCCTGTAAGGAATGAGCAGTTCTTC. Its translation: CASSISGPVRNEQFF. V gene TRBV18 combines with J gene TRBJ2-1, with D perhaps TRBD2 (6 bases). Germline loops: CDR1 KGHSH, CDR2 LQKENI. The germline V and J ends were trimmed by 5 bases and 7 bases, with 18 bases remaining between them. This CDR3 spans 15 amino acids.

The gene calls are TRBV5-1 and TRBJ1-1, with a possible D match to TRBD1 (5 bases). Per the germline V gene, CDR1 is SGHRS and CDR2 is YFSETQ. The CDR3 loop spans 15 amino acids. Trimming took 1 base from V and 3 from J, leaving 13 bases between them. The DNA for the CDR3 is TGCGCCAGCAGCTTGCTGGCAGTAGGGGACACTGAAGCTTTCTTT. Translation: CASSLLAVGDTEAFF. The entire variable domain, with the rest obtained from reference TRBV5-1 and TRBJ1-1, is as follows: KAGVTQTPRYLIKTRGQQVTLSCSPISGHRSVSWYQQTPGQGLQFLFEYFSETQRNKGNFPGRFSGRQFSNSRSEMNVSTLELGDSALYLCASSLLAVGDTEAFFGQGTRLTVV.

This chain uses TRBV24-1 with TRBJ1-1; weak D call: TRBD1 (5 bases). Trimming took off 5 bases at V and 3 bases at J, with 9 bases between the two ends. This CDR3 spans 13 amino acids. The germline V gene encodes CDR1 KGHDR and CDR2 SFDVKD. CDR3 amino acids: CATSATGDTEAFF. CDR3 DNA sequence: TGTGCCACCAGTGCCACAGGCGACACTGAAGCTTTCTTT.

V is TRBV19 and J is TRBJ1-2; D unresolved. The V end lost 5 bases, the J end lost 4 bases, and 11 bases lay between the germline ends. The CDR3 is 13 amino acids. Germline CDR1 and CDR2: LNHDA and SQIVND (reference sequence). The DNA of the CDR3 is TGTGCCAGTAGTCCCGGACCGATCTATGGCTACACCTTC. Its translation: CASSPGPIYGYTF.

The gene calls are TRBV6-1 and TRBJ1-5; D is unclear. The CDR3 totals 16 residues. V gave up 3 bases and J gave up 1 base, with 13 bases separating them. The germline V gene encodes CDR1 MNHNS and CDR2 SASEGT. For the CDR3, the DNA is TGTGCCAGCAGTGAGTCCCCGACCATAAGCAATCAGCCCCAGCATTTT. Encoded protein: CASSESPTISNQPQHF.

J is TRBJ2-2 and V is TRBV3-1 (or the pseudogene TRBV3-2), with 8 bases matching TRBD2. This CDR3 is built from 16 residues. Germline loops: CDR1 LGHDT, CDR2 YNNKEL (reference sequence). V trimming: 2 bases; J trimming: 0 bases; junction bases outside the gene matches: 2. The CDR3 loop reads CASSQPGLANTGELFF. CDR3 bases: TGTGCCAGCAGCCAACCGGGACTAGCGAACACCGGGGAGCTGTTTTTT.

This chain joins TRBV24-1 and TRBJ2-4; D unresolved. V lost 6 bases and J 0 bases, leaving 14 bases between the germline ends. The CDR3 runs to 16 residues. Germline V gene lookup returns CDR1 KGHDR and CDR2 SFDVKD. CDR3 DNA: TGTGCCACCAGTCTGGGCAGGCCACTAGCCAAAAACATTCAGTACTTC. This sequence encodes CATSLGRPLAKNIQYF.

V gene TRBV29-1 combines with J gene TRBJ2-5; 7 bases fit TRBD2. The CDR3 covers 13 residues. The germline V gene has CDR1 SQVTM and CDR2 ANQGSEA. The ends lost 4 bases at V and 2 bases at J; junction bases unmatched: 4. The CDR3 DNA follows: TGCAGCGTTGCCGTGCGGGAGCAAGAGACCCAGTACTTC. This sequence encodes CSVAVREQETQYF.

V is TRBV2 and J is TRBJ2-2; 11 bases are shared with TRBD1. The CDR3 sequence is 16 residues long. Per the germline V gene, CDR1 is SNHLY and CDR2 is FYNNEI. Losses at the gene ends were 8 bases for V and 0 bases for J; bases not matched to a gene: 5. CDR3 sequence: CASLTGQGANTGELFF. In nucleotides, the CDR3 is TGTGCCAGCCTGACGGGACAGGGGGCGAACACCGGGGAGCTGTTTTTT.

V is TRBV20-1 and J is TRBJ1-5, with D possibly matching TRBD1 (6 bases). Germline V gene sequence: CDR1 DFQATT, CDR2 SNEGSKA (reference sequence). V was clipped by 3 bases and J by 8 bases, with 20 bases between them. CDR3 size: 15 residues. The CDR3 sequence: CSASPGGAVHKPQHF. CDR3 coding DNA: TGCAGTGCTAGTCCCGGGGGCGCGGTTCATAAGCCCCAGCATTTT.

V and J are TRBV5-1 and TRBJ2-7; 12 positions agree with TRBD2. The germline V gene encodes CDR1 SGHRS and CDR2 YFSETQ. V lost 7 bases and J lost 3; bases outside the gene matches: 8. The CDR3 runs 15 residues. CDR3 bases: TGCGCCAGCTCGAGGACTAGCGGGAACCTCTACGAGCAGTACTTC. This sequence encodes CASSRTSGNLYEQYF.

This chain connects TRBV29-1 to TRBJ2-4, with D hard to call. This CDR3 region has 13 residues. The V gene's germline CDR1 is SQVTM and CDR2 ANQGSEA. The CDR3 spells CRDERPLKNIQYF. The CDR3, as DNA: TGCAGAGACGAGCGTCCCCTCAAAAACATTCAGTACTTC.

This clone was seen only a few times. The chain employs TRBV30 and TRBJ1-5, with a possible D match to TRBD1 (5 bases). Germline V gene sequence: CDR1 GTSNPN, CDR2 SVGIG (reference sequence). CDR3 length equals 13 residues. The V and J ends lost 3 bases and 5 bases respectively, with 11 bases between them. The chain's CDR3 is CAWSRQPYQPQHF. Written as DNA, the CDR3 is TGTGCCTGGAGCCGACAGCCGTATCAGCCCCAGCATTTT.

The CDR3 loop reads CASSPYGQGIRNQPQHF. CDR3 sequence (DNA): TGTGCCAGCAGTCCCTACGGACAGGGAATACGCAATCAGCCCCAGCATTTT. V is TRBV6-6 and J is TRBJ1-5, with 8 bases identical to TRBD1. The trim removed 5 bases at V and 2 bases at J, leaving 11 bases unmatched. Germline V gene sequence: CDR1 MNHNY, CDR2 SVGAGI (reference sequence). This CDR3 has 17 residues.

This chain joins TRBV29-1 and TRBJ2-5; D remains ambiguous. The germline CDR1 and CDR2 sequences are SQVTM and ANQGSEA. This CDR3 is 10 amino acids long. With 7 bases removed from V and 2 bases from J, the gap between germline ends came to 5 bases. In nucleotides, the CDR3 is TGCAGCGCCAGTCAAGAGACCCAGTACTTC. Amino acid sequence: CSASQETQYF.

This chain connects TRBV5-4 to TRBJ1-5; D perhaps matches TRBD1 (6 bases). CDR3 size: 16 residues. The V end lost 0 bases, the J end lost 0 bases, and 10 bases lay between the germline ends. Germline V gene data show CDR1 as SGHNT and CDR2 as YYREEE (reference sequence). For the CDR3, the DNA is TGTGCCAGCAGCTTGGACCCGACAGGTAGCAATCAGCCCCAGCATTTT. It encodes CASSLDPTGSNQPQHF.